Below are 3 T cell receptor beta chains sequenced from a single sample in a study of blood T cell repertoires in COVID-19. TCRdb keeps only in-frame clones here, not all; method: immunoSEQ multiplex PCR. The profile shows 200,000 to 250,000 clones, 90% to 95% of them singletons. The sample taken for sequencing was peripheral blood. These receptors came from a man aged 60 to 69 with COVID-19, enrolled during active disease.

Concerning this clone: Other DNA sequences in this sample translate to the same CDR3. This sequence joins TRBV6-6 and TRBJ2-7; TRBD2 is a possible D gene (6 bases). The CDR3 extends over 14 amino acids. V was cut by 2 bases and J by 3 bases, with 11 bases left in between. Looked up from germline, CDR1 is MNHNY and CDR2 is SVGAGI (reference sequence). CDR3 nucleotide sequence: TGTGCCAGCAGTTACGGCCGGGGGAACTACGAGCAGTACTTC. As protein: CASSYGRGNYEQYF.

J is TRBJ1-1 and V is TRBV18, with D hard to call. The CDR3 spans 15 residues. Germline V gene data show CDR1 as KGHSH and CDR2 as LQKENI. The germline V and J ends were trimmed by 4 bases and 1 base, with 13 bases remaining between them. CDR3 protein: CASSRSAGGNTEAFF. The DNA of the CDR3 is TGTGCCAGCTCACGAAGTGCGGGCGGGAACACTGAAGCTTTCTTT.

This clone was detected a few times. The V and J genes are TRBV2 and TRBJ1-5; possibly TRBD1 for D (5 bases). V lost 7 bases to trimming and J lost 4 bases, with 11 bases between them. Germline V gives CDR1 SNHLY, CDR2 FYNNEI. The CDR3 has 13 amino acids. CDR3 in amino acids: CASMGQPNQPQHF. CDR3 DNA: TGTGCCAGCATGGGGCAACCAAATCAGCCCCAGCATTTT.